The entry below describes one TCR beta chain. The CDR3 is 12 residues long. V dropped 2 bases and J dropped 4 bases, with 7 bases sitting between them. CDR1 is GTSNPN, CDR2 SVGIG, per germline (reference sequence). The record originates from a study of cytomegalovirus exposure and HLA in healthy donors. The PCR ran on 60 Vbeta and 13 Jbeta primers. Method: immunoSEQ multiplex PCR; TCRdb's copy keeps in-frame clones and lacks some. Of about 140,000 clones listed, almost 85% are singletons. This chain connects TRBV30 to TRBJ2-3, with a weak D call TRBD2 (6 bases). This receptor was taken from a man aged 25-45 years in good health and CMV-seropositive. Sequencing used PBMCs. The CDR3 protein is CAWSSGADTQYF. The CDR3 DNA sequence: TGTGCCTGGAGTTCGGGGGCAGATACGCAGTATTTT.